Listed below are T cell receptor beta chains from one sample, sequenced in a study of Graves' ophthalmopathy and Graves' hyperthyroidism. TCRdb analysed the multiplex PCR reads with MiXCR anew, one entry per CDR3 protein. The sample carries about 740,000 distinct CDR3 sequences, 40% recorded once. Sequencing was performed on peripheral blood. Receptor source: an adult man with Graves' ophthalmopathy. The CDR3 runs from the conserved cysteine through the conserved F or W. Each record gives: D gene, J gene, clone size, V gene, CDR3 DNA, CDR3 protein. D genes are given only for firm matches. Not all rows give a size; the values are once, few, many and, for expanded clones, a class.

-	TRBJ2-5	many	TRBV15	TGTGCCACCAGCAGAGGGAACAGGGTAGAGACCCAGTACTTC	CATSRGNRVETQYF
-	TRBJ2-7	once	TRBV10-3	TGTGCCAGCAGTTACTTAGCAGACTACGAGCAGTACTTC	CASSYLADYEQYF
-	TRBJ1-2	-	TRBV29-1	TGCAGCGTTGTACCCAGCCCTTCTAACTATGGCTACACCTTC	CSVVPSPSNYGYTF
-	TRBJ2-3	few	TRBV2	TGTGCCAGCAGTCGACAAGGAGATACGCAGTATTTT	CASSRQGDTQYF
-	TRBJ1-5	few	TRBV12-3/TRBV12-4	TGTGCCAGCAGCCAATTCGGCGGCTCCAATCAGCCCCAGCATTTT	CASSQFGGSNQPQHF
TRBD1	TRBJ2-7	once	TRBV5-6	TGTGCCAGCAGCTTAGGGGCAGGGGGCGGCTACGAGCAGTGCTTC	CASSLGAGGGYEQCF
-	TRBJ2-5	-	TRBV10-3	TGTGCCATCAGTGGCGCGGGGAACCAAGAGACCCAGTACTTC	CAISGAGNQETQYF
-	TRBJ2-7	-	TRBV10-3	TGTGCCAGCAGTGGCACAGGGTTCCACGAGCAGTACTTC	CASSGTGFHEQYF
-	TRBJ1-1	many	TRBV7-9	TGTGCCAGCAGCCCAATTCCAGGGATGAACACTGAAGCTTTCTTT	CASSPIPGMNTEAFF
-	TRBJ2-7	few	TRBV11-2	TGTGCCAGCAGCTTAGCTCCAACAGGCCCCTACGAGCAGTACTTC	CASSLAPTGPYEQYF
-	TRBJ2-5	many	TRBV15	TGTGCCACCAGCTCCCCGTTTCAAGAGACCCAGTACTTC	CATSSPFQETQYF
-	TRBJ2-7	many	TRBV7-9	TGTGCCAGCAGCTTAGCTGGAAAGAGACCCTACGAGCAGTACTTC	CASSLAGKRPYEQYF
TRBD1	TRBJ1-2	-	TRBV15	TGTGCCAGCAGCCCCAGGGGGCGAGCGGGCGGCTACACCTTC	CASSPRGRAGGYTF
-	TRBJ1-1	many	TRBV7-6	TGTGCCAGCAGCTTATCGGGGATCACTGAAGCTTTCTTT	CASSLSGITEAFF
TRBD2	TRBJ2-7	-	TRBV20-1	TGCAGTGCTAGAGGTCGTAGCGGGGCCTCCTACGAGCAGTACTTC	CSARGRSGASYEQYF
-	TRBJ1-6	few	TRBV19	TGTGCCAGTAGTATAGGGGGAGTTAATTCACCCCTCCACTTT	CASSIGGVNSPLHF
TRBD1	TRBJ1-5	few	TRBV20-1	TGCAGTGCCCTGCAGGGGGCGCTTGGCAATCAGCCCCAGCATTTT	CSALQGALGNQPQHF
-	TRBJ1-2	once	TRBV24-1	TGTGCCACCAAGTGGACAGAAAACTTCTATGGCTACACCTTC	CATKWTENFYGYTF
-	TRBJ2-5	once	TRBV29-1	TGCACCGTTGAGATTGGGCCGGTAAGCGAGACCCAGTACTTC	CTVEIGPVSETQYF
-	TRBJ2-7	many	TRBV2	TGTGCCAGCAGTGCGGCAGCGGACTCCTACGAGCAGTACTTC	CASSAAADSYEQYF
-	TRBJ1-2	-	TRBV7-2	TGTGCCAGTAGTATTCCCCCCGGCTTGAAGGGGACTCCATGGGGCTACACCTTC	CASSIPPGLKGTPWGYTF
-	TRBJ2-5	few	TRBV19	TGTGCCAGTAGTATCCCTCTGAGGGGAGAGACCCAGTACTTC	CASSIPLRGETQYF
-	TRBJ2-5	-	TRBV20-1	TGCAGTGCTAGAGAGATAGCCCAAGAGACCCAGTACTTC	CSAREIAQETQYF
-	TRBJ2-2	once	TRBV5-1	TGCGCCAGCAGCTTGGCCGCATACCCAAACACCGGGGAGCTGTTTTTT	CASSLAAYPNTGELFF
-	TRBJ2-7	-	TRBV2	TGTGCCAGCTCACCACGACTTGGACAGAAGAGCTCCTACGAGCAGTACTTC	CASSPRLGQKSSYEQYF
-	TRBJ1-2	-	TRBV24-1	TGTGCCACCAGTGATTGGTCGCCTTCAAGATTTCCTCCTGGCTACACCTTC	CATSDWSPSRFPPGYTF
-	TRBJ1-2	-	TRBV7-9	TGTGCCAGCGGGGCCACTGGAAACACCTTC	CASGATGNTF
TRBD1	TRBJ2-5	-	TRBV12-3/TRBV12-4	TGTGCCAGCAGCGCCTCGACAGGGGGTGTAGAGACCCAGTACTTC	CASSASTGGVETQYF
-	TRBJ1-5	few	TRBV20-1	TGCAGTGCTAGAGAAAGGGTAACTCAGCCCCAGCATTTT	CSARERVTQPQHF
TRBD1	TRBJ2-2	-	TRBV7-6	TGTGCCAGCAGCTTAGCAGGGACAGGGCTTGTTTCCCCCACCGGGGAGCTGTTTTTT	CASSLAGTGLVSPTGELFF
-	TRBJ1-4	few	TRBV20-1	TGCAGTGCCCGCGCCCCAGCTAGTAAACTGTTTTTT	CSARAPASKLFF
-	TRBJ1-1	-	TRBV7-2	TGTGCCAGCAGTGCCGGGGGGGTCACGACATTT	CASSAGGVTTF
TRBD1	TRBJ1-1	few	TRBV7-2	TGTGCCAGCAGCTCCGGACAGGGGGTCCCTGAAGCTTTCTTT	CASSSGQGVPEAFF
-	TRBJ1-1	-	TRBV27	TGTGCCGGCCAAACAGGAATTGAAGCTTTCTTT	CAGQTGIEAFF
TRBD2	TRBJ2-2	few	TRBV7-2	TGTGCCAGCAGCCCCTCGCTAGCGGGAGGTCGGACCGGGGAGCTGTTTTTT	CASSPSLAGGRTGELFF
TRBD1	TRBJ2-7	-	TRBV7-2	TGTGCCAGCAGCCAGCCGGGACAGGGCCGCTACGAGCAGTACTTC	CASSQPGQGRYEQYF
-	TRBJ1-4	-	TRBV28	TGTGCCAGCAGTTTAACACAGGGTAATGAAAAACTGTTTTTT	CASSLTQGNEKLFF
TRBD2	TRBJ2-7	many	TRBV29-1	TGCAGCGTTGAAGTAGCGGGAATCTACGAGCAGTACTTC	CSVEVAGIYEQYF
-	TRBJ1-2	-	TRBV5-1	TGCGCCAGCAGGGAACAGGGTTATCATGGCTACACCTTC	CASREQGYHGYTF
-	TRBJ2-3	-	TRBV5-4	TGTGCCAGCAAGTGGGGTGGATCACAGGCAGATACGCAGTATTTT	CASKWGGSQADTQYF
-	TRBJ2-7	-	TRBV29-1	TGCAGCGTTGGGGAAGTCTCCTACGAGCAGTACTTC	CSVGEVSYEQYF
TRBD1	TRBJ1-2	-	TRBV20-1	TGCAGTGCTAGATCGGGACAGGGCAATTATGGTTACACCTTC	CSARSGQGNYGYTF